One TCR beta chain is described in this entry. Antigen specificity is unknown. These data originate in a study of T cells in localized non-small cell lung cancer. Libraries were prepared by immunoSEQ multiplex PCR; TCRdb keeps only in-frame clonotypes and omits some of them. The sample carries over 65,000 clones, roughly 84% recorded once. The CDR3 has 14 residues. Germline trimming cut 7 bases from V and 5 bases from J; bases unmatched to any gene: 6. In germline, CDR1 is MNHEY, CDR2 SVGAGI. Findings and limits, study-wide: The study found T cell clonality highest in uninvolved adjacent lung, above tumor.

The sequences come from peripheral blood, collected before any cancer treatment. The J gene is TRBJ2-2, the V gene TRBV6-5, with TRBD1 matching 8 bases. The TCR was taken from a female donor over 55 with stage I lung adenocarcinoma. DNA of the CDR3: TGTGCCAGCACGAGCTACAGGGGGACCGGGGAGCTGTTTTTT. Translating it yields CASTSYRGTGELFF.